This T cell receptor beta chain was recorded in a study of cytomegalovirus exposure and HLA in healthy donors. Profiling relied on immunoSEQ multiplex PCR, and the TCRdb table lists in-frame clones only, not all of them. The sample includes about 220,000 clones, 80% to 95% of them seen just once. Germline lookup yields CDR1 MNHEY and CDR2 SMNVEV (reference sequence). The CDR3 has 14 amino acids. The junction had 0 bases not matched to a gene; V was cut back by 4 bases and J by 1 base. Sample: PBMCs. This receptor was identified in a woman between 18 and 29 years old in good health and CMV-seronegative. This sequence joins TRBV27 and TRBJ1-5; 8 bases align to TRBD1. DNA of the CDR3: TGTGCCAGCAGTTGGACAGGGAGCAATCAGCCCCAGCATTTT. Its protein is CASSWTGSNQPQHF.